These T cell receptor beta chains were read from a single sample in a study of CD8 T cells in Susac syndrome. TCRdb recomputed calls from the immunoSEQ multiplex PCR reads with MiXCR, one row per CDR3 protein. Here the sample spans around 200,000 distinct CDR3 sequences, more than 85% being singletons. Sequenced: CD4+ T cells from PBMCs. Receptors originate from a human donor with multiple sclerosis. Both conserved end residues are part of each CDR3. The order of the fields is V gene, D gene, clone size, J gene, CDR3 DNA, CDR3 protein. The D gene is left open where the match is weak. Clone size, where shown, is once, few, many, or a class for clones that have expanded.

V: TRBV12-3/TRBV12-4; D: TRBD1; size: NA; J: TRBJ2-6; DNA: TGTGCCAGCAGTGCAGGGGGCAGGAACGTCCTGACTTTC; CDR3: CASSAGGRNVLTF
V: TRBV6-2/TRBV6-3; D: NA; size: NA; J: TRBJ2-4; DNA: TGTGCCAGCAGTTATCTGGGGGATGGGGTCAAAAACATTCAGTACTTC; CDR3: CASSYLGDGVKNIQYF
V: TRBV27; D: NA; size: NA; J: TRBJ1-2; DNA: TGTGCCAGCAGTTTCGAAGGACTAAACAGAAACTATGGCTACACCTTC; CDR3: CASSFEGLNRNYGYTF
V: TRBV10-3; D: TRBD1; size: NA; J: TRBJ2-2; DNA: TGTGCCACGAATACAGGGGTAGTAAACACCGGGGAGCTGTTTTTT; CDR3: CATNTGVVNTGELFF
V: TRBV15; D: TRBD1; size: NA; J: TRBJ2-3; DNA: TGTGCCACCAGCAGCAGGGACAGGGACGCCACAGATACGCAGTATTTT; CDR3: CATSSRDRDATDTQYF
V: TRBV3-1; D: NA; size: NA; J: TRBJ1-6; DNA: TGTGCCAGCAGCCAGAAAGAGGGTTCACCCCTCCACTTT; CDR3: CASSQKEGSPLHF
V: TRBV7-9; D: NA; size: NA; J: TRBJ1-2; DNA: TGTGCCAGCAGCTTAATTGAGGGGAGGTATGGCTACACCTTC; CDR3: CASSLIEGRYGYTF
V: TRBV11-1; D: NA; size: NA; J: TRBJ1-6; DNA: TGTGCCAGCAGCTTATGGGGACCCCTCCACTTT; CDR3: CASSLWGPLHF
V: TRBV27; D: TRBD1; size: NA; J: TRBJ1-1; DNA: TGTGCCAGCAGTCGACAGGGTTTCAACACTGAAGCTTTCTTT; CDR3: CASSRQGFNTEAFF
V: TRBV3-1; D: NA; size: once; J: TRBJ2-7; DNA: TGTGCCAGCAGCCATCTCGGCGGCGCCTACGAGCAGTACTTC; CDR3: CASSHLGGAYEQYF
V: TRBV23-1; D: NA; size: NA; J: TRBJ2-5; DNA: TGCGCCAGCAGTCAGTCCCTCCGACAGGAAGAGACCCAGTACTTC; CDR3: CASSQSLRQEETQYF
V: TRBV20-1; D: TRBD1; size: NA; J: TRBJ2-7; DNA: TGCAGTGCTAGGAAGGACAGGGGGTACGAGCAGTACTTC; CDR3: CSARKDRGYEQYF
V: TRBV20-1; D: NA; size: NA; J: TRBJ2-5; DNA: TGCAGTGCTTCCCCAGGCGTAATCCAAGAGACCCAGTACTTC; CDR3: CSASPGVIQETQYF
V: TRBV9; D: NA; size: NA; J: TRBJ2-1; DNA: TGTGCCAGCAGCGGCCGGCTGAGCTCCTACAATGAGCAGTTCTTC; CDR3: CASSGRLSSYNEQFF
V: TRBV5-1; D: TRBD1; size: NA; J: TRBJ2-5; DNA: TGCGCCAGCAGCGGAGACAGGGGGAAGACCCAGTACTTC; CDR3: CASSGDRGKTQYF
V: TRBV5-6; D: NA; size: NA; J: TRBJ1-4; DNA: TGTGCCAGCAGCCTGCTACAGGGCCTCAATGAAAAACTGTTTTTT; CDR3: CASSLLQGLNEKLFF
V: TRBV20-1; D: NA; size: NA; J: TRBJ1-6; DNA: TGCAGTGCTAGGTCCTCCGGACTGACTAATTCACCCCTCCACTTT; CDR3: CSARSSGLTNSPLHF
V: TRBV5-1; D: NA; size: once; J: TRBJ2-1; DNA: TGCGCCAGCCGTTCCGACAGTAGGGAGCAGTTCTTC; CDR3: CASRSDSREQFF
V: TRBV27; D: NA; size: NA; J: TRBJ1-5; DNA: TGTGCCAGCAGTCCTTCAGGATGGAACCAGCCCCAGCATTTT; CDR3: CASSPSGWNQPQHF
V: TRBV20-1; D: TRBD2; size: NA; J: TRBJ2-5; DNA: TGCAGTGCTAGCTCCGCTAGCGGTGGGGAGACCCAGTACTTC; CDR3: CSASSASGGETQYF
V: TRBV20-1; D: NA; size: NA; J: TRBJ2-2; DNA: TGCAGTGCTCCTCTCGGGGCCGGGGAGCTGTTTTTT; CDR3: CSAPLGAGELFF
V: TRBV20-1; D: NA; size: NA; J: TRBJ2-2; DNA: TGCAGTGCTAGGTCAGGGGGGGCCTTCGGGGAGCTGTTTTTT; CDR3: CSARSGGAFGELFF
V: TRBV3-1; D: NA; size: NA; J: TRBJ1-2; DNA: TGTGCCAGCAGCCAAGACCTGGCGGCCTATGGCTACACCTTC; CDR3: CASSQDLAAYGYTF
V: TRBV6-5; D: NA; size: NA; J: TRBJ1-2; DNA: TGTGCCAGCAGTTACTCAGAGGGCTTCTTCGGAGGCTACACCTTC; CDR3: CASSYSEGFFGGYTF
V: TRBV20-1; D: NA; size: NA; J: TRBJ1-5; DNA: TGCAGTGCTAGAGATAAGTTTCGGACGGACTATCAGCCCCAGCATTTT; CDR3: CSARDKFRTDYQPQHF
V: TRBV29-1; D: TRBD2; size: NA; J: TRBJ2-3; DNA: TGCAGCGTGACTAGCGGGGGGCCCACAGATACGCAGTATTTT; CDR3: CSVTSGGPTDTQYF
V: TRBV24-1; D: NA; size: NA; J: TRBJ1-2; DNA: TGTGCCACCAGTGATTTGCGTGTTGGGTACACCTTC; CDR3: CATSDLRVGYTF
V: TRBV10-3; D: TRBD2; size: NA; J: TRBJ2-5; DNA: TGTGCCATCAGGGGGACTAGCGGGGTCTTCGGGCAAGAGACCCAGTACTTC; CDR3: CAIRGTSGVFGQETQYF
V: TRBV20-1; D: NA; size: NA; J: TRBJ2-3; DNA: TGCAGTGCTAGAGTGCCGGGGGTAGGGCTAACAGATACGCAGTATTTT; CDR3: CSARVPGVGLTDTQYF
V: TRBV6-2/TRBV6-3; D: TRBD1; size: NA; J: TRBJ1-2; DNA: TGTGCCAGCAGTTACGGAACAGGGGGCGTGATGACCTTC; CDR3: CASSYGTGGVMTF
V: TRBV4-2; D: NA; size: NA; J: TRBJ2-1; DNA: TGTGCCAGCAGCCAAGATAGGGGTGAGCAGTTCTTC; CDR3: CASSQDRGEQFF
V: TRBV14; D: NA; size: NA; J: TRBJ2-6; DNA: TGTGCCAGCAGCTACTTAATTGGGGGAAGGAATGGGGCCAACGTCCTGACTTTC; CDR3: CASSYLIGGRNGANVLTF
V: TRBV18; D: NA; size: NA; J: TRBJ1-4; DNA: TGTGCCAGCTCACCACGAGGGAATAATGAAAAACTGTTTTTT; CDR3: CASSPRGNNEKLFF
V: TRBV20-1; D: TRBD2; size: NA; J: TRBJ2-3; DNA: TGCAGTGCTCAGCGGGGCCTCACAGATACGCAGTATTTT; CDR3: CSAQRGLTDTQYF
V: TRBV7-8; D: NA; size: NA; J: TRBJ2-6; DNA: TGTGCCAGCAGCTTAGCCGGGGCCTCTGGGGCCAACGTCCTGACTTTC; CDR3: CASSLAGASGANVLTF
V: TRBV27; D: NA; size: NA; J: TRBJ1-5; DNA: TGTGCCAGCAGTTTGGGGGACACTTGGTCGCCCCAGCATTTT; CDR3: CASSLGDTWSPQHF
V: TRBV3-1; D: NA; size: once; J: TRBJ2-1; DNA: TGTGCCAGCAGCCAAGAAAACAGGAAGGTTTGGTTC; CDR3: CASSQENRKVWF
V: TRBV7-9; D: NA; size: once; J: TRBJ2-7; DNA: TGTGCCAGCAGCCTCCTTGCGGGTGAGCAGTACTTC; CDR3: CASSLLAGEQYF
V: TRBV5-1; D: NA; size: NA; J: TRBJ2-6; DNA: TGCGCCAGCAGCTCCCGGAGCTCTGGGGCCAACGTCCTGACTTTC; CDR3: CASSSRSSGANVLTF
V: TRBV3-1; D: NA; size: NA; J: TRBJ2-7; DNA: TGTGCCAGCAGCCAAGGCACCAGAACCTACGAGCAGTACTTC; CDR3: CASSQGTRTYEQYF
V: TRBV12-3/TRBV12-4; D: TRBD2; size: NA; J: TRBJ2-1; DNA: TGTGCCAGCAGTTTGGGAGCGGGGGGGCTCAATGAGCAGTTCTTC; CDR3: CASSLGAGGLNEQFF
V: TRBV30; D: NA; size: NA; J: TRBJ1-3; DNA: TGTGGGGTGCGGGGCCAGGACTCTGGAAACACCATATATTTT; CDR3: CGVRGQDSGNTIYF
V: TRBV4-2; D: TRBD1; size: NA; J: TRBJ1-5; DNA: TGTGCCAGCAGCCAAGGGGGACAGGGGGGTAATCAGCCCCAGCATTTT; CDR3: CASSQGGQGGNQPQHF
V: TRBV27; D: TRBD1; size: NA; J: TRBJ2-7; DNA: TGTGCCAGCACAACCAGGACAGGGGGAACCTACGAGCAGTACTTC; CDR3: CASTTRTGGTYEQYF
V: TRBV20-1; D: NA; size: NA; J: TRBJ1-5; DNA: TGCAGTGCTAGTAGGGTTTCCAATCAGCCCCAGCATTTT; CDR3: CSASRVSNQPQHF
V: TRBV7-2; D: NA; size: NA; J: TRBJ2-2; DNA: TGTGCCAGCAGGAAGGGGTGGCAGGCTGGTAGGACCGGGGAGCTGTTTTTT; CDR3: CASRKGWQAGRTGELFF
V: TRBV27; D: NA; size: NA; J: TRBJ2-2; DNA: TGTGCCAGCACCCGATGGAGTGACACCGGGGAGCTGTTTTTT; CDR3: CASTRWSDTGELFF
V: TRBV6-1; D: NA; size: once; J: TRBJ2-7; DNA: TGTGCCAGCAGTCCCGGAACGAGGGAGCAGTACTTC; CDR3: CASSPGTREQYF
V: TRBV7-2; D: NA; size: NA; J: TRBJ1-2; DNA: TGTGCCAGCAGCCTCCGGTGGGCTAACTATGGCTACACCTTC; CDR3: CASSLRWANYGYTF
V: TRBV20-1; D: NA; size: NA; J: TRBJ2-1; DNA: TGCAGTGCTAGTCCCACTCATCTGCCAATGAAGCAGTTCTTC; CDR3: CSASPTHLPMKQFF
V: TRBV2; D: TRBD1; size: NA; J: TRBJ2-7; DNA: TGTGCCAGCAGTGAAGTAGACAGGGGATACGACGAGCAGTACTTC; CDR3: CASSEVDRGYDEQYF
V: TRBV29-1; D: NA; size: NA; J: TRBJ2-3; DNA: TGCAGCGTCCTGTCATGGGAGGCGGATACGCAGTATTTT; CDR3: CSVLSWEADTQYF
V: TRBV7-3; D: NA; size: NA; J: TRBJ2-3; DNA: TGTGCCAGCAGCCTCGGGGGTTGGACAGATACGCAGTATTTT; CDR3: CASSLGGWTDTQYF
V: TRBV15; D: TRBD2; size: NA; J: TRBJ2-5; DNA: TGTGCCACCAGCAGAGCGCAGCGGGGAGAGACCCAGTACTTC; CDR3: CATSRAQRGETQYF
V: TRBV10-3; D: TRBD1; size: few; J: TRBJ2-7; DNA: TGTGCCAGCCAGGGGGGACAGGGGTCGCAGGAGCAGTACTTC; CDR3: CASQGGQGSQEQYF
V: TRBV15; D: NA; size: NA; J: TRBJ2-5; DNA: TGTGCCACCAGCAGAGATCTGGGTCAAGAAGAGACCCAGTACTTC; CDR3: CATSRDLGQEETQYF
V: TRBV6-5; D: TRBD1; size: NA; J: TRBJ1-2; DNA: TGTGCCAGCAGTACAGGGGTTGACTATGGCTACACCTTC; CDR3: CASSTGVDYGYTF
V: TRBV3-1; D: TRBD1; size: NA; J: TRBJ1-6; DNA: TGTGCCAGCAGCCGGCGACAGGGTAAACCCCTCCACTTT; CDR3: CASSRRQGKPLHF
V: TRBV6-1; D: TRBD1; size: NA; J: TRBJ2-2; DNA: TGTGCCAGCAGCCCCGGGACAGGGGCCTACACCGGGGAGCTGTTTTTT; CDR3: CASSPGTGAYTGELFF